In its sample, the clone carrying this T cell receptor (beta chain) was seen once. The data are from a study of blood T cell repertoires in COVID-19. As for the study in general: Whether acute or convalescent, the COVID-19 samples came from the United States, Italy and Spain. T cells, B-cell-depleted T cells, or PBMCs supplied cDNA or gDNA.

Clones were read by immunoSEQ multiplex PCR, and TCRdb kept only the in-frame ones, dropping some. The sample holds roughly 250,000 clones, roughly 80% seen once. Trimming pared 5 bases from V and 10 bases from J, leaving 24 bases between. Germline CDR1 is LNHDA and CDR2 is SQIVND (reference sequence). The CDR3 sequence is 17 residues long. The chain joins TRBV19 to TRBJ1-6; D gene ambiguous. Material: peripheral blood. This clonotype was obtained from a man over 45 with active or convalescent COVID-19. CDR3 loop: CASSVRAIGKQLSPLHF. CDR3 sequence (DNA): TGTGCCAGTAGTGTGCGGGCCATCGGGAAACAACTGTCACCCCTCCACTTT.